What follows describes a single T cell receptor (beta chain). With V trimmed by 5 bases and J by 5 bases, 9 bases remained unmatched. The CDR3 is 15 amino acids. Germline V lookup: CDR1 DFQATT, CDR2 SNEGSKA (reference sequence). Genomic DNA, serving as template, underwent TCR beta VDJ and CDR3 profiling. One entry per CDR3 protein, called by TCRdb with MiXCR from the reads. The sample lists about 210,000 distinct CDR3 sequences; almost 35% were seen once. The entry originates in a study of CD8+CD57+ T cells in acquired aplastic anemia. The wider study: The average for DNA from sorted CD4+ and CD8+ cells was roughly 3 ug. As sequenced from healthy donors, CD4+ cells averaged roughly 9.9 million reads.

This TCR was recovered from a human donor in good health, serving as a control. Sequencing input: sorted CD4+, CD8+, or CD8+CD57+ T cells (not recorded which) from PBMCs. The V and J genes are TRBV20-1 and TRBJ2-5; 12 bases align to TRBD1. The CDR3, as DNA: TGCAGTGCTGCACCGGGACAGGGGGCGGAGGAGACCCAGTACTTC. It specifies CSAAPGQGAEETQYF.